This T cell receptor (beta chain) was obtained from a study of Graves' ophthalmopathy and Graves' hyperthyroidism. RNA transcripts provided the template for amplifying TCR beta CDR3 regions. HTBI primers were used in a first-round RT-PCR, which preceded a second-round multiplex PCR. In TCRdb, the multiplex PCR reads were re-called with MiXCR into one record per CDR3 protein. The sample includes about 370,000 distinct CDR3 sequences, 17% of them seen just once. The CDR3 has 14 amino acids. After removal of 5 bases from V and 1 base from J, the junction contained 5 bases not matched to a gene. Germline V lookup: CDR1 SQVTM, CDR2 ANQGSEA. Other autoimmune disease, uncontrolled infection, pregnancy and lactation led to exclusion. The PBMCs used were ones drawn from 10 ml of fresh peripheral blood. This clonotype was seen many times. The antigen remains undetermined. Whole-study findings and limits: The majority of expanded thyroid clonotypes above 0.001 frequency also occurred in blood.

This clonotype originated in an adult woman with stable Graves' hyperthyroidism. The gene calls are TRBV29-1 and TRBJ1-5; TRBD1 matches 7 bases. The sample consisted of peripheral blood. Here the CDR3 DNA reads TGCAGCGTTCACACAGGGGAAAGCAATCAGCCCCAGCATTTT. This translates into CSVHTGESNQPQHF.